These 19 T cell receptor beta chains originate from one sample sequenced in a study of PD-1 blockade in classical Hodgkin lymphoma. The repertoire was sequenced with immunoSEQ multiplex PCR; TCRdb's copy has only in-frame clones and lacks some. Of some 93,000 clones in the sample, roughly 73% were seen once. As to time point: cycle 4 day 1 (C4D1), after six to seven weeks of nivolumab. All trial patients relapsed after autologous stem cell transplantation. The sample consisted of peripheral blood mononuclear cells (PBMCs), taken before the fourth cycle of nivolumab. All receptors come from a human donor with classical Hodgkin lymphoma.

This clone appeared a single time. The DNA for the CDR3 is TGTGCCAGCAGAAAGACCGGGACTCTAGACTACGAGCAGTACTTC. This codes for CASRKTGTLDYEQYF. This chain joins TRBV7-2 and TRBJ2-7; a weak D match, TRBD2 (6 bases). Trimming took off 6 bases at V and 3 bases at J, with 18 bases between the two ends. The CDR3 has 15 amino acids. Germline loops: CDR1 SGHTA, CDR2 FQGNSA.

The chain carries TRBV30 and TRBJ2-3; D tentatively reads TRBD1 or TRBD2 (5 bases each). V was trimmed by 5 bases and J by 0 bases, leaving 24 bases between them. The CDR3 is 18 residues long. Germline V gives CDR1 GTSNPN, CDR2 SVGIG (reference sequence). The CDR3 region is CAWSALLGATISTDTQYF. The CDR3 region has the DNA TGTGCCTGGTCGGCTCTCCTCGGGGCGACGATTAGCACAGATACGCAGTATTTT.

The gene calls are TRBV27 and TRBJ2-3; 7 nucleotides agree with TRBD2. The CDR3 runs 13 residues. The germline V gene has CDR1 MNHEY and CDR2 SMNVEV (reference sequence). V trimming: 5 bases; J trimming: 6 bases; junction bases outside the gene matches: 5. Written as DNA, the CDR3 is TGTGCCAGCAGTAGACTAGCCGCGGATACGCAGTATTTT. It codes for CASSRLAADTQYF.

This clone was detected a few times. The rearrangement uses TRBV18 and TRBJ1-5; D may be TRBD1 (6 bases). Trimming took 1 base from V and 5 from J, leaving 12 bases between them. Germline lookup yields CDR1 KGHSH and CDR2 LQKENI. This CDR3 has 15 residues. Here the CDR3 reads CASSPQAAGDQPQHF. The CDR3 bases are TGTGCCAGCTCACCACAGGCCGCAGGGGATCAGCCCCAGCATTTT.

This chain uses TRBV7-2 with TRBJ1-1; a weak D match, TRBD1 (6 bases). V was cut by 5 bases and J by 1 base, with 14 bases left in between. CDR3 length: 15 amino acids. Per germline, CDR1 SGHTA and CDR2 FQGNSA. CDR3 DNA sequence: TGTGCCAGCAGCGGACAGACAGGCACGAACACTGAAGCTTTCTTT. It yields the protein CASSGQTGTNTEAFF.

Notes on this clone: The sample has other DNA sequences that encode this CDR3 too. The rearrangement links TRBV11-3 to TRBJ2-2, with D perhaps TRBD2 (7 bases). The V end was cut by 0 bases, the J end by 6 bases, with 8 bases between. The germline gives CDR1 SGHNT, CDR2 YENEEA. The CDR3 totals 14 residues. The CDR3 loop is CASSLDGGPGELFF. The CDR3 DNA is TGTGCCAGCAGCTTAGACGGGGGGCCCGGGGAGCTGTTTTTT.

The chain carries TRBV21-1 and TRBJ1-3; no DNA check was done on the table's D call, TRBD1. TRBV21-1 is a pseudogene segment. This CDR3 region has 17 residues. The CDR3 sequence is CASSKVGTTGEGNTIYF. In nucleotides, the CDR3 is TGTGCCAGCAGCAAAGTGGGAACAACAGGGGAAGGAAACACCATATATTTT.

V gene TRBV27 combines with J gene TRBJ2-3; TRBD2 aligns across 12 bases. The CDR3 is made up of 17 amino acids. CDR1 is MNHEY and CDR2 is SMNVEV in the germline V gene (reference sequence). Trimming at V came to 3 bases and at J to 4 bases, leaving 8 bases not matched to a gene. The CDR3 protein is CASSFLTSGSGADTQYF. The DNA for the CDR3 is TGTGCCAGCAGTTTCCTGACTAGCGGGAGTGGGGCAGATACGCAGTATTTT.

CDR3 in amino acids: CASQGQGVYGYTF. The CDR3 DNA reads TGTGCCAGTCAGGGACAGGGGGTCTATGGCTACACCTTC. The chain carries TRBV6-6 and TRBJ1-2, with TRBD1 identical over 11 bases. J gave up 4 bases and V 9 bases, and 4 bases lay outside the gene matches. The germline CDR1 and CDR2 sequences are MNHNY and SVGAGI (reference sequence). The CDR3 consists of 13 residues.

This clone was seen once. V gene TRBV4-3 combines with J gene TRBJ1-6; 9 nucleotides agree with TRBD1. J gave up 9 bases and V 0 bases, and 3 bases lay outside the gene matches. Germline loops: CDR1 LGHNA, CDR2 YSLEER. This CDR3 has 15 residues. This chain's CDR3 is CASSQDRDRVSPLHF. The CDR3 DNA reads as TGCGCCAGCAGCCAAGATAGGGACAGGGTTTCACCCCTCCACTTT.

The CDR3 coding sequence is TGTGCCAGCAGTCCCCCCCCCGGACTAGTTAATGAGCAGTTCTTC. Translation gives CASSPPPGLVNEQFF. The chain is built from TRBV6-5 and TRBJ2-1; 7 positions agree with TRBD2. The germline gives CDR1 MNHEY, CDR2 SVGAGI. Unmatched junction bases numbered 11, after V lost 5 bases and J lost 7 bases. The CDR3 runs to 15 residues.

CDR3 sequence reads: CASSYKHSYEQYF. The CDR3 DNA sequence: TGTGCCAGCAGTTACAAGCACTCCTACGAGCAGTACTTC. This chain uses TRBV6-5 with TRBJ2-7, with D unclear. V gave up 2 bases and J gave up 0 bases, with 5 bases separating them. CDR1 and CDR2 (germline): MNHEY, SVGAGI. The CDR3 has 13 amino acids.

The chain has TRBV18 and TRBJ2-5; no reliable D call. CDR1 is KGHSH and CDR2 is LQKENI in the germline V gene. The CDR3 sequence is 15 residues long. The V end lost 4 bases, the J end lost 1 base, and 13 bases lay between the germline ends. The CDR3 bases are TGTGCCAGCTCACTTCTCATAGGATCCCAAGAGACCCAGTACTTC. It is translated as CASSLLIGSQETQYF.

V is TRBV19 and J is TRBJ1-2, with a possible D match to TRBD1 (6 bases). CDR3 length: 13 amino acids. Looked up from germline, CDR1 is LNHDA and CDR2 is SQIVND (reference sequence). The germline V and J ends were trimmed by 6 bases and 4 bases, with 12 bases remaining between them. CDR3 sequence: CASRPGQSYGYTF. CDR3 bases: TGTGCCAGTAGGCCCGGACAGAGCTATGGCTACACCTTC.

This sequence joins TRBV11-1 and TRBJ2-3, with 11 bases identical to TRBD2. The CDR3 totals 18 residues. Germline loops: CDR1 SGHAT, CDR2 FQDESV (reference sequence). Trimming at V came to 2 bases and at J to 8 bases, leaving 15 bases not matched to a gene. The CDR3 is CASSLIPGLAEPRGTQYF. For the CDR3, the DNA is TGTGCCAGCAGCTTAATACCGGGACTAGCGGAGCCCAGAGGTACGCAGTATTTT.

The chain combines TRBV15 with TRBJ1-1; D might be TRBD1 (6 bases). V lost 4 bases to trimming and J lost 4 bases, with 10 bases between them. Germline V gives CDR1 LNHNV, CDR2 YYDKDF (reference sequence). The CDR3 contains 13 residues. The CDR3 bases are TGTGCCACCAGCAACCGGGACACCACTGAAGCTTTCTTT. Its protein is CATSNRDTTEAFF.

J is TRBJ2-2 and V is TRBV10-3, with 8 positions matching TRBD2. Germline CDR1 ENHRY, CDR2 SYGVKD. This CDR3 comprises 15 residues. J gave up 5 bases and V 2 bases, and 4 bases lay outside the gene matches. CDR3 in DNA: TGTGCCATCAGTGAGCGGGAGGGCCGTACCGGGGAGCTGTTTTTT. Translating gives CAISEREGRTGELFF.

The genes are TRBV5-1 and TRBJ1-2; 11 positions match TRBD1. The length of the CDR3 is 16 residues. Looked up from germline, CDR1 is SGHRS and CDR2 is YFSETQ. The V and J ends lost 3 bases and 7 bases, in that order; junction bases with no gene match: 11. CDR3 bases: TGCGCCAGCAGCTCACTCACTGGACAGGGGGCGCGTGGCTACACCTTC. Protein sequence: CASSSLTGQGARGYTF.

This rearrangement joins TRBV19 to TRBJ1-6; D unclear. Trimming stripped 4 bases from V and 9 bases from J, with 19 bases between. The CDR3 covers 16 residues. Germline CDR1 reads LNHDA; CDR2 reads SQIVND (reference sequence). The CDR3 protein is CASSSSNGPPSSPLHF. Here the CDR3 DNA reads TGTGCCAGTAGTAGCTCAAACGGACCTCCGAGTTCACCCCTCCACTTT.